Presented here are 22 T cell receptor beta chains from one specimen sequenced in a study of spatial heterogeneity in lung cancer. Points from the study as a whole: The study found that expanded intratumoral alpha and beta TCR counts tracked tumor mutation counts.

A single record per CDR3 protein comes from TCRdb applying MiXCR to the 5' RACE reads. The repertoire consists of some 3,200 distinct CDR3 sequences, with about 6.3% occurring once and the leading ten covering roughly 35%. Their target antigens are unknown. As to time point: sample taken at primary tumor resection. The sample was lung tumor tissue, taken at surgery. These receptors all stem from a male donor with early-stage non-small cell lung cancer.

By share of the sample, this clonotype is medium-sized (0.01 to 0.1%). The CDR3 DNA reads as TGTGCCACCAGTGATCGACAGAGTAAGCAGGCTTTCTTT. Translating gives CATSDRQSKQAFF. The J gene is TRBJ1-1, the V gene TRBV24-1, with D perhaps matching TRBD1 (5 bases). Germline values: CDR1 KGHDR, CDR2 SFDVKD. The CDR3 runs to 13 residues. Trimming shortened V by 3 bases and J by 11 bases, and 15 bases separated the two germline ends.

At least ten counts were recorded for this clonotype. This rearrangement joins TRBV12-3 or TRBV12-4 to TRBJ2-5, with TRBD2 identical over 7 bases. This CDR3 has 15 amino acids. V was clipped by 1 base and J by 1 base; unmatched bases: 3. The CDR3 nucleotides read TGTGCCAGCAGTTTAGGCGGGGGATTCCAAGAGACCCAGTACTTC. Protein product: CASSLGGGFQETQYF.

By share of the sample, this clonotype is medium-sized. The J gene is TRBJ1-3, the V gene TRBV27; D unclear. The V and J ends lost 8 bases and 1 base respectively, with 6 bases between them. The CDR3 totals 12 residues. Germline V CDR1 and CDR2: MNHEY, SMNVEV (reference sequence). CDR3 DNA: TGTGCCAGCGCAGGATCTGGAAACACCATATATTTT. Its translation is CASAGSGNTIYF.

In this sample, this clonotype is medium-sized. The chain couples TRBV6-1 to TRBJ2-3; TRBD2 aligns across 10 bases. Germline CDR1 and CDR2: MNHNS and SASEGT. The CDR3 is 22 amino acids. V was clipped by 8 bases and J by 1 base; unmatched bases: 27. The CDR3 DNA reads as TGTGCCAGCGCGCGGGGTGGGGGTAGCTTGAGCGGGAGGGACTGGCGCACAGATACGCAGTATTTT. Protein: CASARGGGSLSGRDWRTDTQYF.

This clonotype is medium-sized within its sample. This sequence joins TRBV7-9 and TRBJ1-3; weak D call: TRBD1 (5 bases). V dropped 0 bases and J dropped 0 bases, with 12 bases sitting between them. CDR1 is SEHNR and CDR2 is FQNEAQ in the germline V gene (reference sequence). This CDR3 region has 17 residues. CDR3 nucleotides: TGTGCCAGCAGCTTAGCCACCTCAGGGAACTCTGGAAACACCATATATTTT. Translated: CASSLATSGNSGNTIYF.

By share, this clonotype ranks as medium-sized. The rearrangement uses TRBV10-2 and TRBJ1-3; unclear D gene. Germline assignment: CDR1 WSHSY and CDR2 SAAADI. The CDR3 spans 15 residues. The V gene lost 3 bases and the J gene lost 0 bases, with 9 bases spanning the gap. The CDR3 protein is CASSDHDNSGNTIYF. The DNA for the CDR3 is TGCGCCAGCAGTGACCACGACAACTCTGGAAACACCATATATTTT.

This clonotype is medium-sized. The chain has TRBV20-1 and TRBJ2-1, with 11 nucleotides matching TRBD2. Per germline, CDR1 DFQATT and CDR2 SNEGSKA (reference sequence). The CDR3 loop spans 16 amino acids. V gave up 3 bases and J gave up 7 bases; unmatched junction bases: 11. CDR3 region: CSASPLLAGVENEQFF. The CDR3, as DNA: TGCAGTGCTAGTCCACTACTAGCGGGGGTTGAGAATGAGCAGTTCTTC.

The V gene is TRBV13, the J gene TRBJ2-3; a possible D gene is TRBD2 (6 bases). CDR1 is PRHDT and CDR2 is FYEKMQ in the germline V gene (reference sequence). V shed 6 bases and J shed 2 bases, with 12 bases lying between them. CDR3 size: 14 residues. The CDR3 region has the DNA TGTGCCAGCAGATTTGGCGGGATCACAGATACGCAGTATTTT. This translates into CASRFGGITDTQYF.

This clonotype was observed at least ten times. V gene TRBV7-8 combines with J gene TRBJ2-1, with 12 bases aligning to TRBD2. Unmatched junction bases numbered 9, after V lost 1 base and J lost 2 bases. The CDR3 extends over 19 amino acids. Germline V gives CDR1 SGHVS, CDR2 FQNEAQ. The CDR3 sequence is CASSLEGLAGYLPYNEQFF. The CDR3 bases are TGTGCCAGCAGCTTAGAGGGACTAGCGGGCTACCTCCCCTACAATGAGCAGTTCTTC.

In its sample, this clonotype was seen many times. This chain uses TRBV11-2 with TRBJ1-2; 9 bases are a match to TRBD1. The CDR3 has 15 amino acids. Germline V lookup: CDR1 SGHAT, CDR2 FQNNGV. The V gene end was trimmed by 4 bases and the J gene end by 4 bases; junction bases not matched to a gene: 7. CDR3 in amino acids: CASSYRETGGYGYTF. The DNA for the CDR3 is TGTGCCAGCAGCTACCGCGAGACAGGGGGCTATGGCTACACCTTC.

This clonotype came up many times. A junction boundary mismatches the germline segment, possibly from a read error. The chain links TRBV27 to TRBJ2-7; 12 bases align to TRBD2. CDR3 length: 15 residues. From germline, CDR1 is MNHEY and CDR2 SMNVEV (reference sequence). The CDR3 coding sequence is TGCGCCAGCAGTCCACTAGCGGGAGGTTCCTACGAGCAGTACTTC. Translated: CASSPLAGGSYEQYF.

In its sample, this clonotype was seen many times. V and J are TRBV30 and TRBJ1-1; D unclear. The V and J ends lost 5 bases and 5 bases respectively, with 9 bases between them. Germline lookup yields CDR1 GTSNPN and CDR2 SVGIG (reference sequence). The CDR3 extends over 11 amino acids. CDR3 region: CAWEGYTEAFF. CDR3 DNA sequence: TGTGCCTGGGAGGGTTATACTGAAGCTTTCTTT.

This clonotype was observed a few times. The chain's CDR3 is CASSFTGTSGGASLHEQYF. The CDR3, as DNA: TGTGCCAGCAGCTTTACCGGGACTAGCGGGGGGGCTAGCCTCCACGAGCAGTACTTC. The rearrangement uses TRBV7-3 and TRBJ2-7; 16 nucleotides line up with TRBD2. The V gene end was trimmed by 3 bases and the J gene end by 5 bases; junction bases not matched to a gene: 13. This CDR3 has 19 amino acids. From germline, CDR1 is SGHTA and CDR2 FQGTGA. The full variable domain, completed using reference TRBV7-3 and TRBJ2-7, is GAGVSQTPSNKVTEKGKYVELRCDPISGHTALYWYRQSLGQGPEFLIYFQGTGAADDSGLPNDRFFAVRPEGSVSTLKIQRTERGDSAVYLCASSFTGTSGGASLHEQYFGPGTRLTVT.

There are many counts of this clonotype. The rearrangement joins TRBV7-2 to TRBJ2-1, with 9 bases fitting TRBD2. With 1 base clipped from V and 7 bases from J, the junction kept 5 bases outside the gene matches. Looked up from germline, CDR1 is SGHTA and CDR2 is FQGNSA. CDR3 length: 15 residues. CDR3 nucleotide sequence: TGTGCCAGCAGCTTAGGCCCAGCGGGAGGTAATGAGCAGTTCTTC. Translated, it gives CASSLGPAGGNEQFF.

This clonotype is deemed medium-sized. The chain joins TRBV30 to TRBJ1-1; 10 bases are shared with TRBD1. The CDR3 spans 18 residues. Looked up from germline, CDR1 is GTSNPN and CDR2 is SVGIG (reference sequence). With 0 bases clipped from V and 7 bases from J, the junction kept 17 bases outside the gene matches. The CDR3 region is CAWSVMDRGSPSYSEAFF. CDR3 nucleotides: TGTGCCTGGAGTGTAATGGACAGGGGGTCCCCCAGCTACAGTGAAGCTTTCTTT.

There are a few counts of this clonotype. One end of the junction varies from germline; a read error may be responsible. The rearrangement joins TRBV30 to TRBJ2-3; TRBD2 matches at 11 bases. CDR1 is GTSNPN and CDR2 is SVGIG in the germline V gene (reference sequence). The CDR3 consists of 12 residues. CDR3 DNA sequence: TGTGCCTGGAGGCCCCATAGCGGGGGGGTCGATTTT. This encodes CAWRPHSGGVDF.

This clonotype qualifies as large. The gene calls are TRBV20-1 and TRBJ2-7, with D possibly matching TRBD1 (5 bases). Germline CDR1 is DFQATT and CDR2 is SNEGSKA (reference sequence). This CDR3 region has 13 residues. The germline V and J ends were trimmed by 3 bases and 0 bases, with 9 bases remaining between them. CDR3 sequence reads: CSASGRDSYEQYF. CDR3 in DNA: TGCAGTGCTAGCGGCAGGGACTCCTACGAGCAGTACTTC.

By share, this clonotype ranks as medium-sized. CDR3 sequence reads: CASRDPGDATNEKLFF. CDR3 nucleotide sequence: TGTGCCAGCAGAGACCCAGGAGATGCAACTAATGAAAAACTGTTTTTT. This chain uses TRBV27 with TRBJ1-4; D not resolved. Trimming stripped 6 bases from V and 0 bases from J, with 14 bases between. The CDR3 has 16 residues. Germline V gene data show CDR1 as MNHEY and CDR2 as SMNVEV (reference sequence).

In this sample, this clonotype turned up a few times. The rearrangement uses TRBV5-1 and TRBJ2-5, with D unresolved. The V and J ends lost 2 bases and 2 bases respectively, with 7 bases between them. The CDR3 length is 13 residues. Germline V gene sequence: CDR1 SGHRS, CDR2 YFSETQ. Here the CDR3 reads CASSFGGQETQYF. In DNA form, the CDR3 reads TGCGCCAGCAGCTTTGGTGGGCAAGAGACCCAGTACTTC.

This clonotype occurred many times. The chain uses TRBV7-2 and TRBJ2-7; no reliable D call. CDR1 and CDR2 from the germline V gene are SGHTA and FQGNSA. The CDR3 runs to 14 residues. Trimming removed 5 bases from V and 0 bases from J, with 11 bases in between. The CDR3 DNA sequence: TGTGCCAGCAGCCCCCTTCAGAGCTCCTACGAGCAGTACTTC. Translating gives CASSPLQSSYEQYF.

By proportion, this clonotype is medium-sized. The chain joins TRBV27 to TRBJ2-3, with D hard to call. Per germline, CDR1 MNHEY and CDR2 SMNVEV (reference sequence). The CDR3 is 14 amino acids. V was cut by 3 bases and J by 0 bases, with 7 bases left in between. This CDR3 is CASSFLDSTDTQYF. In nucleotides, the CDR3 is TGTGCCAGCAGTTTCCTCGACAGCACAGATACGCAGTATTTT.

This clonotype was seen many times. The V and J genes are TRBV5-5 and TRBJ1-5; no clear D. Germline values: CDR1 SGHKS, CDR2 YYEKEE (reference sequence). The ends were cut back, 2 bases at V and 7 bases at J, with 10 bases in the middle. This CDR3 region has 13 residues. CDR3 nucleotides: TGTGCCAGCAGCTTAGAAGGTCAACAGCCCCAGCATTTT. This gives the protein CASSLEGQQPQHF.